These 31 T cell receptor beta chains came from one sample sequenced in a study of T cell responses to AZD1222 COVID-19 vaccine. Profiling relied on immunoSEQ multiplex PCR, and the TCRdb table lists in-frame clones only, not all of them. The table records about 86,000 clones, roughly 90% of them present only once. This specimen consisted of peripheral blood, obtained on day 0 of AZD1222 vaccination. The receptors derive from an adult in good health.

CDR3 sequence (DNA): TGTGCCAGCAGCTTAGAGAGGGGGACCTATGGCTACACCTTC. Its protein is CASSLERGTYGYTF. This rearrangement joins TRBV7-2 to TRBJ1-2, with a weak D call TRBD1 (6 bases). Germline CDR1 is SGHTA and CDR2 is FQGNSA. The V and J ends lost 1 base and 4 bases respectively, with 10 bases between them. The CDR3 consists of 14 residues.

The chain recombines TRBV27 with TRBJ2-1, with 7 bases that match TRBD2. Unmatched junction bases numbered 9, after V lost 7 bases and J lost 6 bases. CDR3 length equals 14 residues. CDR1 and CDR2 (germline): MNHEY, SMNVEV (reference sequence). As DNA, the CDR3 is TGTGCCAGCACTACGGGGGGTAGGTCCAATGAGCAGTTCTTC. It encodes CASTTGGRSNEQFF.

This chain uses TRBV18 with TRBJ2-5, with D perhaps being TRBD1 or TRBD2 (5 bases each). CDR1 and CDR2 from the germline V gene are KGHSH and LQKENI. CDR3 length: 14 residues. Trimming cost V 2 bases and J 5 bases, with 12 bases left between them. DNA for the CDR3: TGTGCCAGCTCACCAGAGGGGTTGGTGGAGACCCAGTACTTC. It translates to CASSPEGLVETQYF.

The genes are TRBV5-1 and TRBJ2-1; the D is unclear. The germline V gene encodes CDR1 SGHRS and CDR2 YFSETQ. The CDR3 has 15 amino acids. Between the trimmed V and J ends, which lost 1 base and 0 bases, there was a span of 8 bases. The CDR3 region is CASSLTASSYNEQFF. The CDR3 nucleotides read TGCGCCAGCAGCTTGACGGCCAGCTCCTACAATGAGCAGTTCTTC.

This clone was detected only a few times. The chain links TRBV24-1 to TRBJ2-2, with 9 positions matching TRBD1. This CDR3 has 14 amino acids. Trimming cost V 11 bases and J 5 bases; bases outside gene matches: 8. CDR1 KGHDR and CDR2 SFDVKD come from the germline V gene. The CDR3 sequence: CAIRAQGATGELFF. The CDR3 DNA reads TGTGCCATCCGGGCACAGGGGGCAACCGGGGAGCTGTTTTTT.

The chain links TRBV12-5 to TRBJ2-3, with TRBD2 matching 10 bases. V was pared by 0 bases and J by 9 bases, with 6 bases of the junction left unmatched. CDR3 size: 15 residues. Germline CDR1 and CDR2: LGHNT and FRNRAP. The CDR3 protein is CASGLVLSSGSTQYF. CDR3 DNA sequence: TGTGCTAGTGGTTTGGTACTCTCTAGCGGGAGCACGCAGTATTTT.

Written as DNA, the CDR3 is TGTGCCAGCAGCTCTCCGGCGGGAGGCCGCACCGGGGAGCTGTTTTTT. Translating it yields CASSSPAGGRTGELFF. The rearrangement links TRBV11-3 to TRBJ2-2; 8 bases match TRBD2. The V and J ends lost 4 bases and 4 bases, in that order; junction bases with no gene match: 8. The CDR3 loop spans 16 amino acids. Looked up from germline, CDR1 is SGHNT and CDR2 is YENEEA.

V is TRBV28 and J is TRBJ1-2; D is possibly TRBD1 (5 bases). CDR3 length: 14 residues. Germline V gene data show CDR1 as MDHEN and CDR2 as SYDVKM. V shed 1 base and J shed 4 bases, with 10 bases lying between them. The CDR3 DNA reads TGTGCCAGCAGTTTATACAGGATCTCCTATGGCTACACCTTC. It codes for CASSLYRISYGYTF.

V and J are TRBV9 and TRBJ2-5; D is possibly TRBD1 (6 bases). Germline V gene lookup returns CDR1 SGDLS and CDR2 YYNGEE. V lost 1 base and J 1 base, leaving 17 bases between the germline ends. The CDR3 contains 17 residues. The CDR3 DNA is TGTGCCAGCAGCGTAACCTCAACCGGGACACTCCAAGAGACCCAGTACTTC. This codes for CASSVTSTGTLQETQYF.

The chain combines TRBV29-1 with TRBJ1-1; maybe TRBD1 (5 bases). Trimming removed 2 bases from V and 5 bases from J, with 12 bases in between. Germline CDR1 SQVTM, CDR2 ANQGSEA. The CDR3 is made up of 13 amino acids. In DNA form, the CDR3 reads TGCAGCGTTGAATCCCAGGGCCGGACTGAAGCTTTCTTT. This codes for CSVESQGRTEAFF.

On this clone: Its ends do not fully match the called genes, so a read error is possible. The rearrangement links TRBV28 to TRBJ2-7; D remains unclear. The CDR3 loop spans 11 amino acids. Germline V gene data show CDR1 as MDHEN and CDR2 as SYDVKM. The CDR3 loop reads CANSFGNEQYF. In nucleotides, the CDR3 is TGTGCCAACAGTTTCGGCAACGAGCAGTACTTC.

This clone was seen a few times. This CDR3 is also generated by other DNA sequences in the sample. The gene calls are TRBV27 and TRBJ1-1; possible D gene TRBD1, 5 bases. CDR1 and CDR2 (germline): MNHEY, SMNVEV (reference sequence). The CDR3 is 13 residues long. Deletions cut 5 bases from V and 2 bases from J, with 9 bases between. In DNA, the CDR3 is TGTGCCAGCAGTCTCGGGGCAAACACTGAAGCTTTCTTT. Amino acid sequence: CASSLGANTEAFF.

The chain carries TRBV19 and TRBJ1-4, with a weak D call TRBD1 (6 bases). Germline V lookup: CDR1 LNHDA, CDR2 SQIVND (reference sequence). The V and J ends lost 4 bases and 7 bases respectively, with 13 bases between them. The CDR3 is 14 residues long. The CDR3 bases are TGTGCCAGTAGTACAGGGGCCATGGGTGAAAAACTGTTTTTT. Translation gives CASSTGAMGEKLFF.

The chain has TRBV27 and TRBJ2-1; D possibly corresponds to TRBD2 (5 bases). V shed 5 bases and J shed 2 bases, with 13 bases lying between them. From germline, CDR1 is MNHEY and CDR2 SMNVEV (reference sequence). The CDR3 length is 15 residues. The CDR3 DNA reads TGTGCCAGCAGTCCCGGACTCGTCCCCTACAATGAGCAGTTCTTC. Translating it yields CASSPGLVPYNEQFF.

The chain links TRBV5-4 to TRBJ2-7; a possible D gene is TRBD1 (6 bases). The CDR3 contains 15 residues. Trimming removed 4 bases at V and 2 bases at J, with 16 bases between. CDR1 and CDR2 (germline): SGHNT, YYREEE (reference sequence). The CDR3 sequence: CASSLRTAEPYEQYF. CDR3 DNA: TGTGCCAGCAGCCTCCGGACAGCCGAACCCTACGAGCAGTACTTC.

V gene TRBV6-4 combines with J gene TRBJ1-1, with 10 bases aligning to TRBD1. Germline assignment: CDR1 MRHNA and CDR2 SNTAGT. V trimming: 5 bases; J trimming: 5 bases; junction bases outside the gene matches: 2. The CDR3 loop spans 13 amino acids. The CDR3 DNA follows: TGTGCCAGCAGTAGGGGACAGGGGACTGAAGCTTTCTTT. This gives the protein CASSRGQGTEAFF.

The CDR3 loop is CASSLATSGGALSDTQYF. The CDR3 DNA is TGTGCCAGCAGCTTAGCGACTAGCGGGGGGGCTCTTTCAGATACGCAGTATTTT. V gene TRBV7-9 combines with J gene TRBJ2-3; 14 nucleotides align to TRBD2. The junction had 6 bases not matched to a gene; V was cut back by 0 bases and J by 4 bases. This CDR3 region has 18 residues. The germline V gene has CDR1 SEHNR and CDR2 FQNEAQ (reference sequence).

This sequence joins TRBV3-1 (or the pseudogene TRBV3-2) and TRBJ2-3; 7 nucleotides match TRBD1. CDR1 LGHDT and CDR2 YNNKEL come from the germline V gene (reference sequence). Germline trimming cut 5 bases from V and 4 bases from J; bases unmatched to any gene: 6. The CDR3 has 14 amino acids. The CDR3 spells CASSTTGFPDTQYF. CDR3 bases: TGTGCCAGCAGCACGACAGGGTTCCCAGATACGCAGTATTTT.

V gene TRBV7-9 combines with J gene TRBJ1-2; no firm D call. V shed 8 bases and J shed 6 bases, with 7 bases lying between them. CDR1 is SEHNR and CDR2 is FQNEAQ in the germline V gene (reference sequence). The CDR3 is 10 residues long. DNA for the CDR3: TGTGCCAGCGGCAAGGATGGCTACACCTTC. Residues: CASGKDGYTF.

The chain couples TRBV6-5 to TRBJ2-7; D gene ambiguous. The V end lost 6 bases, the J end lost 3 bases, and 12 bases lay between the germline ends. Germline assignment: CDR1 MNHEY and CDR2 SVGAGI. The CDR3 is 13 amino acids. Here the CDR3 reads CASSRTLNYEQYF. In DNA form, the CDR3 reads TGTGCCAGCAGCCGGACCCTGAACTACGAGCAGTACTTC.

The rearrangement uses TRBV7-9 and TRBJ2-1; D perhaps matches TRBD1 (6 bases). Germline V gene sequence: CDR1 SEHNR, CDR2 FQNEAQ (reference sequence). V was pared by 5 bases and J by 8 bases, with 19 bases between. There are 15 residues in the CDR3. The CDR3 loop reads CASSPGTRVVDEQFF. The CDR3 coding sequence is TGTGCCAGCAGCCCCGGGACAAGGGTAGTGGATGAGCAGTTCTTC.

V usage is TRBV19 and J usage is TRBJ2-7; 9 bases are shared with TRBD1. Germline CDR1 LNHDA, CDR2 SQIVND (reference sequence). The length of the CDR3 is 13 residues. The ends lost 5 bases at V and 3 bases at J; junction bases unmatched: 2. This chain's CDR3 is CASSWGQGYEQYF. In DNA form, the CDR3 reads TGTGCCAGTAGTTGGGGACAGGGCTACGAGCAGTACTTC.

The chain combines TRBV6-2 or TRBV6-3 with TRBJ2-7; D gene ambiguous. The CDR3 extends over 16 amino acids. Germline V gene lookup returns CDR1 MNHEY and CDR2 SVGEGT. Trimming shortened V by 2 bases and J by 4 bases, and 18 bases separated the two germline ends. The CDR3 reads CASSYTPGAAGYEQYF. As DNA, the CDR3 is TGTGCCAGCAGTTACACCCCCGGAGCTGCCGGGTACGAGCAGTACTTC.

The V and J genes are TRBV27 and TRBJ1-3; D is ambiguous. Germline V gene lookup returns CDR1 MNHEY and CDR2 SMNVEV (reference sequence). V was clipped by 4 bases and J by 2 bases, with 9 bases between them. This CDR3 is built from 14 residues. CDR3 region: CASSSRTTGNTIYF. The CDR3 DNA follows: TGTGCCAGCAGTTCTAGGACGACTGGAAACACCATATATTTT.

The rearrangement uses TRBV7-9 and TRBJ1-2; no firm D call. This CDR3 contains 13 residues. Looked up from germline, CDR1 is SEHNR and CDR2 is FQNEAQ (reference sequence). With 1 base removed from V and 2 bases from J, the gap between germline ends came to 5 bases. CDR3 in DNA: TGTGCCAGCAGCTTAGTTACCAACTATGGCTACACCTTC. It codes for CASSLVTNYGYTF.

The chain uses TRBV7-9 and TRBJ1-5, with TRBD1 as a possible D gene (5 bases). The germline gives CDR1 SEHNR, CDR2 FQNEAQ (reference sequence). CDR3 length: 14 residues. The V gene lost 5 bases and the J gene lost 5 bases, with 13 bases spanning the gap. CDR3 DNA: TGTGCCAGCAGCATCCAGGGTTTAGATCAGCCCCAGCATTTT. Translated, it gives CASSIQGLDQPQHF.

The genes are TRBV5-1 and TRBJ2-2; D remains ambiguous. This CDR3 comprises 15 residues. Between the trimmed V and J ends, which lost 0 bases and 3 bases, there was a span of 9 bases. From germline, CDR1 is SGHRS and CDR2 YFSETQ. CDR3 bases: TGCGCCAGCAGCTTGGCCCTGACGGACACCGGGGAGCTGTTTTTT. It translates to CASSLALTDTGELFF.

The chain joins TRBV3-1 (or the pseudogene TRBV3-2) to TRBJ2-5; TRBD2 is a possible D gene (6 bases). Germline CDR1 reads LGHDT; CDR2 reads YNNKEL (reference sequence). V was trimmed by 2 bases and J by 5 bases, leaving 15 bases between them. The CDR3 contains 15 residues. The CDR3 reads CASSQPGVGRETQYF. The CDR3 DNA sequence: TGTGCCAGCAGCCAACCCGGTGTAGGGAGGGAGACCCAGTACTTC.

The V gene is TRBV4-1, the J gene TRBJ2-1, with D possibly TRBD1 on 6 matching bases. This CDR3 comprises 15 residues. CDR1 is MGHRA and CDR2 is YSYEKL in the germline V gene. V was pared by 4 bases and J by 5 bases, with 15 bases between. Here the CDR3 DNA reads TGCGCCAGCAGCCGCTCAGGGGATGGGAACAATGAGCAGTTCTTC. Its protein product is CASSRSGDGNNEQFF.

DNA for the CDR3: TGTGCCAGCTCGAGGGGCCCGCCGGACTACGAGCAGTACTTC. It encodes CASSRGPPDYEQYF. V usage is TRBV6-5 and J usage is TRBJ2-7, with D perhaps TRBD1 or TRBD2 (5 bases each). V dropped 8 bases and J dropped 3 bases, with 17 bases sitting between them. CDR3 size: 14 residues. Germline V gene sequence: CDR1 MNHEY, CDR2 SVGAGI.

The CDR3 region has the DNA TGTGCTAGTGTGTCGGCTGAAGCTTTCTTT. Protein sequence: CASVSAEAFF. This chain connects TRBV12-5 to TRBJ1-1, with unresolved D. The germline V gene has CDR1 LGHNT and CDR2 FRNRAP. V dropped 7 bases and J dropped 6 bases, with 6 bases sitting between them. The CDR3 has 10 amino acids.